The 10 T cell receptor beta chains presented below share a single source sample, sequenced in a study of T cell changes during pregnancy in multiple sclerosis. The data were produced by immunoSEQ multiplex PCR, yet TCRdb's version contains in-frame clones alone and is incomplete. There are roughly 58,000 clones in the sample; about 92% occur only once, and approximately 3% lies in the top ten. The sample was CD8+ T cells from peripheral blood mononuclear cells, taken before pregnancy. Receptors originate from a female donor with multiple sclerosis, enrolled in a pregnancy study.

In DNA form, the CDR3 reads TGTGCCAGCAGTTTGTATGGAGGGCCTTTCATGAACACTGAAGCTTTCTTT. It translates to CASSLYGGPFMNTEAFF. V is TRBV27 and J is TRBJ1-1; no firm D call. The V gene lost 3 bases and the J gene lost 0 bases, with 17 bases spanning the gap. The V gene's germline CDR1 is MNHEY and CDR2 SMNVEV (reference sequence). CDR3 length: 17 residues.

The chain couples TRBV7-6 to TRBJ1-1, with D possibly TRBD1 on 6 matching bases. The CDR3 sequence is 14 residues long. The germline V and J ends were trimmed by 1 base and 4 bases, with 10 bases remaining between them. Per germline, CDR1 SGHVS and CDR2 FNYEAQ. The CDR3 sequence: CASSLEGGSTEAFF. DNA for the CDR3: TGTGCCAGCAGCTTAGAAGGGGGATCCACTGAAGCTTTCTTT.

The rearrangement uses TRBV7-2 and TRBJ2-2; D is perhaps TRBD2 (6 bases). Per the germline V gene, CDR1 is SGHTA and CDR2 is FQGNSA. With 2 bases removed from V and 0 bases from J, the gap between germline ends came to 13 bases. The CDR3 covers 17 residues. DNA for the CDR3: TGTGCCAGCAGCTTATTAAAGGGACTTGCGAACACCGGGGAGCTGTTTTTT. Translating it yields CASSLLKGLANTGELFF.

The chain combines TRBV18 with TRBJ2-3; D may be TRBD2 (6 bases). CDR1 is KGHSH and CDR2 is LQKENI in the germline V gene. This CDR3 is 14 amino acids long. The V gene lost 7 bases and the J gene lost 1 base, with 12 bases spanning the gap. The CDR3 region is CASWDSDGTDTQYF. In nucleotides, the CDR3 is TGTGCCAGCTGGGACTCCGACGGCACAGATACGCAGTATTTT. The full variable domain, rest sourced from reference TRBV18 and TRBJ2-3, is NAGVMQNPRHLVRRRGQEARLRCSPMKGHSHVYWYRQLPEEGLKFMVYLQKENIIDESGMPKERFSAEFPKEGPSILRIQQVVRGDSAAYFCASWDSDGTDTQYFGPGTRLTVL.

The chain has TRBV29-1 and TRBJ2-7; 9 nucleotides align to TRBD1. After removal of 4 bases from V and 5 bases from J, the junction contained 6 bases not matched to a gene. CDR3 size: 13 residues. Germline V gene lookup returns CDR1 SQVTM and CDR2 ANQGSEA. The CDR3 nucleotides are TGCAGCGTTGCTGGGACAGGGTATGACGAGCAGTACTTC. Its translation is CSVAGTGYDEQYF.

This chain connects TRBV9 to TRBJ1-1; D is possibly TRBD1 (5 bases). The CDR3 sequence is 14 residues long. Trimming stripped 6 bases from V and 1 base from J, with 13 bases between. Germline V lookup: CDR1 SGDLS, CDR2 YYNGEE. DNA of the CDR3: TGTGCCAGCACCCCGGGGGTGGCGAACACTGAAGCTTTCTTT. Its protein is CASTPGVANTEAFF.

V and J are TRBV11-1 and TRBJ2-7, with D tentatively TRBD1 (5 bases). The CDR3 is 15 residues long. Germline CDR1 is SGHAT and CDR2 is FQDESV (reference sequence). Trimming pared 0 bases from V and 2 bases from J, leaving 11 bases between. The CDR3 is CASSLAPDRTYEQYF. CDR3 coding DNA: TGTGCCAGCAGCTTAGCTCCTGACAGAACCTACGAGCAGTACTTC.

The chain employs TRBV4-3 and TRBJ1-1, with 7 nucleotides matching TRBD1. The CDR3 contains 15 residues. The junction had 1 base not matched to a gene; V was cut back by 0 bases and J by 0 bases. Germline loops: CDR1 LGHNA, CDR2 YSLEER. The DNA of the CDR3 is TGCGCCAGCAGCCAAGAAGGGACAGTGAACACTGAAGCTTTCTTT. Its translation is CASSQEGTVNTEAFF.

The genes are TRBV6-1 and TRBJ1-3, with 8 bases fitting TRBD1. CDR1 is MNHNS, CDR2 SASEGT, per germline. V was pared by 4 bases and J by 6 bases, with 11 bases of the junction left unmatched. This CDR3 spans 16 amino acids. The CDR3 nucleotides read TGTGCCAGCAGTGCCGCCAATCAGGGGGCGCAAAACACCATATATTTT. Its protein is CASSAANQGAQNTIYF.

The V and J genes are TRBV7-9 and TRBJ1-1; D is perhaps TRBD1 (5 bases). Per germline, CDR1 SEHNR and CDR2 FQNEAQ (reference sequence). The V end lost 1 base, the J end lost 4 bases, and 13 bases lay between the germline ends. The CDR3 covers 15 residues. As DNA, the CDR3 is TGTGCCAGCAGCTTAGTCGTACCAGGGATCACTGAAGCTTTCTTT. Protein product: CASSLVVPGITEAFF.